This TCR beta chain was sequenced in a study of blood T cell repertoires in COVID-19. On the study more broadly: Whether acute or convalescent, the COVID-19 samples came from the United States, Italy and Spain. The cDNA or gDNA used as material had been derived from T cells, B-cell-depleted T cells, or PBMCs.

How the authors handled the data: Nucleated cell number was recorded as an estimate derived from reference gene primer amplification. Sequenced by immunoSEQ multiplex PCR; TCRdb stores in-frame clones only, minus some. The D gene and trimming were derived from the DNA, and the V and J assignments and clone size from that table. The sample carries some 200,000 clones, about 85% recorded once. This CDR3 contains 13 residues. Trimming removed 4 bases at V and 10 bases at J, with 14 bases between. CDR1 is SNHLY, CDR2 FYNNEI, per germline. This chain joins TRBV2 and TRBJ1-5; D is perhaps TRBD1 (5 bases). The receptor was isolated from a woman aged 55-75 years with acute or convalescent COVID-19. The sample comprised peripheral blood. CDR3 amino acids: CASSVGVREPQHF. The CDR3 region has the DNA TGTGCCAGCAGTGTAGGGGTCAGGGAACCCCAGCATTTT.